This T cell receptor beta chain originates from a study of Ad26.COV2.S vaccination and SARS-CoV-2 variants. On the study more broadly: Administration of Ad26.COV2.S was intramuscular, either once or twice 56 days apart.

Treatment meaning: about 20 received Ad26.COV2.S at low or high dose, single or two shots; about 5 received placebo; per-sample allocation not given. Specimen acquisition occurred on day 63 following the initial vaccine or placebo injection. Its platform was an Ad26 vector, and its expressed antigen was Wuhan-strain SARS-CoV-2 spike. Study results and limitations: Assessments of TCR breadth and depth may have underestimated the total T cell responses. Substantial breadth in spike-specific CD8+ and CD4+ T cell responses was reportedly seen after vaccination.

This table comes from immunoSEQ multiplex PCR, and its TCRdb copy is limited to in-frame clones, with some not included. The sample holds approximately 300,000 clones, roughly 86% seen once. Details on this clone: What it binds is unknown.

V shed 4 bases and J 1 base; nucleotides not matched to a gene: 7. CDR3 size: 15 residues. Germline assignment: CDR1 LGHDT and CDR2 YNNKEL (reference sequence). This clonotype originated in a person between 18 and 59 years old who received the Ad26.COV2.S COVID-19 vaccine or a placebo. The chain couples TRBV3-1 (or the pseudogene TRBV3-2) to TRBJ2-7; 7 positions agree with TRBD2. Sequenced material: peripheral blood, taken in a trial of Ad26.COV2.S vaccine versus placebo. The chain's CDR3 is CASSRMSGDSYEQYF. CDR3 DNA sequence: TGTGCCAGCAGCCGAATGAGCGGGGATTCCTACGAGCAGTACTTC.